The 2 T cell receptor beta chains presented below share a single source sample, sequenced in a study of neurological immune-mediated disorders. The time point here: longitudinal time-point 2. TCRdb itself ran the 5' RACE reads through MiXCR, one entry per CDR3 protein. The data hold approximately 30,000 distinct CDR3 sequences, with approximately 13% observed a single time. Sequencing used PBMCs. These receptors were obtained from a woman between 40 and 55 years old in good health.

There are many counts of this clonotype. The CDR3 spells CASSYSLRGSETQYF. CDR3 nucleotide sequence: TGTGCCAGCAGTTACTCGCTTCGGGGGAGCGAGACCCAGTACTTC. The V call is TRBV6-5, the J call TRBJ2-5; TRBD2 is a possible D gene (6 bases). V was pared by 0 bases and J by 5 bases, with 13 bases between. CDR3 size: 15 residues. CDR1 is MNHEY, CDR2 SVGAGI, per germline.

This clonotype has ten or more counts. The V call is TRBV3-1, the J call TRBJ2-5; TRBD2 agrees at 9 bases. Trimming cost V 3 bases and J 4 bases; bases outside gene matches: 6. CDR3 length: 15 amino acids. Germline V CDR1 and CDR2: LGHDT, YNNKEL (reference sequence). CDR3 sequence: CASSQGTSLRETQYF. The CDR3 DNA is TGTGCCAGCAGCCAGGGGACTAGCCTCCGAGAGACCCAGTACTTC.